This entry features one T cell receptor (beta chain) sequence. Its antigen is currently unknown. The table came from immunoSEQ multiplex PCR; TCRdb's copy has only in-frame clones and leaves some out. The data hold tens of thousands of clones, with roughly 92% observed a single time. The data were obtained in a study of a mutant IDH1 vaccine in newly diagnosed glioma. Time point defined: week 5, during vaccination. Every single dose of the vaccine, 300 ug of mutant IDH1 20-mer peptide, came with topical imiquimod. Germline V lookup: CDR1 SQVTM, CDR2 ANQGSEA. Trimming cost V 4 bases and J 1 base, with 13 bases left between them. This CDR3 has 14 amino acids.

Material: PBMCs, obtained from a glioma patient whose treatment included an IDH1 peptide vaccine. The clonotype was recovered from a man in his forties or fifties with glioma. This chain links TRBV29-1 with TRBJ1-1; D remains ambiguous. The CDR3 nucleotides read TGCAGCGTTGGGCCCCGTGGTCCGAACACTGAAGCTTTCTTT. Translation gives CSVGPRGPNTEAFF.